This T cell receptor beta chain was observed in a study of T-cell memory formation after mild COVID-19. Study-level information: For the most part, TCR clusters were specific to one donor. Overall study results and limits: CD4/CD8 balance characterized clones contracting day 15 to 85, and CD4+ skew characterized later expanders. Shrinking CD4+ clones were chiefly CM and EM; CD8+ ones were chiefly EMRA.

Worth noting for this clonotype: The antigen remains undetermined.

5'RACE, which relied on constant-segment primers, yielded TCR alpha and TCR beta cDNA libraries carrying sample barcodes and UMIs. TCRdb independently ran MiXCR on the 5' RACE reads; one entry per CDR3 protein. The sample yields around 370,000 distinct CDR3 sequences, 20% to 25% seen once. The sample consisted of PBMCs or a T cell subset sorted from them (not recorded which). The TCR was taken from an adult woman who had mild COVID-19 (a few samples of this study predate the infection). Cell type and time point are not known.

The CDR3 bases are TGTGCCAGCAGCCAAGATATCGGTTTAAGCTCCTACGAGCAGTACTTC. Translated: CASSQDIGLSSYEQYF. The chain uses TRBV3-2 and TRBJ2-7. TRBV3-2 is termed a pseudogene. This CDR3 is 16 amino acids long.